Each of the 20 T cell receptor beta chains below was sequenced from the same sample in a study of T-cell memory formation after mild COVID-19. TCRdb re-analysed the 5' RACE reads in MiXCR, keeping a single row per CDR3 protein. This table holds about 180,000 distinct CDR3 sequences, around 15% found once. The sequenced sample consisted of PBMCs or a T cell subset sorted from them (not recorded which). The receptor set was obtained from an adult woman who had mild COVID-19 (a few samples of this study predate the infection). Cell type and time point are not known.

This clonotype was seen a handful of times. This chain joins TRBV20-1 and TRBJ1-2; tentatively, D is TRBD1 (5 bases). V was cut by 3 bases and J by 1 base, with 12 bases left in between. This CDR3 region has 14 residues. The V gene's germline CDR1 is DFQATT and CDR2 SNEGSKA (reference sequence). This CDR3 reads CSARRQGRNYGYTF. CDR3 nucleotide sequence: TGCAGTGCTAGGCGTCAGGGCCGTAACTATGGCTACACCTTC.

This clonotype was seen repeatedly, ten times or more. CDR3 loop: CASSQDVVKAGRLSGANVLTF. CDR3 nucleotides: TGCGCCAGCAGCCAAGATGTGGTGAAAGCAGGGCGCCTCTCTGGGGCCAACGTCCTGACTTTC. V usage is TRBV4-1 and J usage is TRBJ2-6; possible D gene TRBD1, 5 bases. The germline V and J ends were trimmed by 0 bases and 0 bases, with 21 bases remaining between them. The CDR3 contains 21 residues. The germline V gene encodes CDR1 MGHRA and CDR2 YSYEKL.

This clonotype came up many times. The J gene is TRBJ2-1, the V gene TRBV7-6, with D maybe TRBD2 (7 bases). This CDR3 region has 17 residues. Germline CDR1 SGHVS, CDR2 FNYEAQ. Trimming stripped 5 bases from V and 0 bases from J, with 17 bases between. The CDR3, as DNA: TGTGCCAGCAGCACCTGGGGGGGCGGGAGCTCCTACAATGAGCAGTTCTTC. Encoded protein: CASSTWGGGSSYNEQFF.

The V and J genes are TRBV4-3 and TRBJ2-3; no reliable D call. V gave up 0 bases and J gave up 0 bases, with 7 bases separating them. Germline V gene sequence: CDR1 LGHNA, CDR2 YSLEER. The CDR3 contains 15 residues. The CDR3 reads CASSQDHTSTDTQYF. The CDR3 region has the DNA TGCGCCAGCAGCCAAGATCATACTAGCACAGATACGCAGTATTTT.

The chain couples TRBV29-1 to TRBJ1-1; D call uncertain. The germline V gene encodes CDR1 SQVTM and CDR2 ANQGSEA. V lost 1 base and J lost 0, with 3 bases in between. This CDR3 has 12 amino acids. The CDR3 region has the DNA TGCAGCGTTGAAGGGATGAACACTGAAGCTTTCTTT. This sequence encodes CSVEGMNTEAFF.

This clonotype was seen a few times. The chain uses TRBV7-2 and TRBJ2-1, with 12 bases matching TRBD2. The V gene's germline CDR1 is SGHTA and CDR2 FQGNSA. The CDR3 spans 15 residues. J was trimmed by 5 bases and V by 6 bases; bases with no gene match: 5. CDR3 bases: TGTGCCAGCAGGGGTGGACTAGCGGGAAACAATGAGCAGTTCTTC. Its protein is CASRGGLAGNNEQFF.

This clonotype has only one observation. The genes are TRBV10-3 and TRBJ2-2; possibly TRBD1 for D (5 bases). Looked up from germline, CDR1 is ENHRY and CDR2 is SYGVKD. V was cut by 6 bases and J by 7 bases, with 15 bases left in between. The CDR3 totals 14 residues. The CDR3 loop is CAISSVGRNGELFF. The CDR3 bases are TGTGCCATCAGCTCCGTGGGGCGCAACGGGGAGCTGTTTTTT.

This clonotype was counted only a few times. This chain uses TRBV12-3 or TRBV12-4 with TRBJ1-1; 9 bases are a match to TRBD1. V shed 4 bases, J shed 0 bases, and the junction held 6 bases outside the gene matches. The CDR3 length is 16 residues. CDR3 DNA: TGTGCCAGCAGTTCCTCACAGGGGGCTATGAACACTGAAGCTTTCTTT. Translation: CASSSSQGAMNTEAFF.

This clonotype has a handful of counts. This chain joins TRBV7-6 and TRBJ1-6; D uncertain. The V end was cut by 6 bases, the J end by 6 bases, with 9 bases between. The CDR3 runs to 13 residues. Germline V gives CDR1 SGHVS, CDR2 FNYEAQ. The CDR3 DNA reads TGTGCCAGCAGTGCGGCCCTTAATTCACCCCTCCACTTT. Encoded protein: CASSAALNSPLHF.

The chain employs TRBV6-6 and TRBJ2-5; 15 bases line up with TRBD2. CDR3 size: 18 residues. With V trimmed by 7 bases and J by 5 bases, 14 bases remained unmatched. CDR1 and CDR2 from the germline V gene are MNHNY and SVGAGI (reference sequence). For the CDR3, the DNA is TGTGCCAGCACCCAGGGGGGACTAGCGGGAGGAAAGTTGGAGACCCAGTACTTC. Amino acid sequence: CASTQGGLAGGKLETQYF.

This clonotype has a count of ten or more. The chain has TRBV3-1 and TRBJ2-1; 8 nucleotides align to TRBD2. CDR1 LGHDT and CDR2 YNNKEL come from the germline V gene (reference sequence). CDR3 size: 14 residues. V gave up 1 base and J gave up 10 bases; unmatched junction bases: 6. CDR3: CASSQAWASGEQFF. The DNA for the CDR3 is TGTGCCAGCAGCCAAGCTTGGGCTAGCGGGGAGCAGTTCTTC.

This clonotype was observed a handful of times. The rearrangement uses TRBV7-9 and TRBJ1-1, with a tentative D call TRBD1 (6 bases). CDR3 length: 18 residues. Trimming removed 0 bases at V and 3 bases at J, with 20 bases between. Germline CDR1 and CDR2: SEHNR and FQNEAQ (reference sequence). The DNA for the CDR3 is TGTGCCAGCAGCTTAGCCGCTACTTGGACTCACAGGGACACTGAAGCTTTCTTT. Encoded protein: CASSLAATWTHRDTEAFF.

The table lists this clonotype with a few counts. This chain connects TRBV20-1 to TRBJ1-4; D remains ambiguous. Trimming took off 7 bases at V and 8 bases at J, with 11 bases between the two ends. This CDR3 is built from 11 residues. Per germline, CDR1 DFQATT and CDR2 SNEGSKA (reference sequence). CDR3 loop: CSVGKGEKLFF. The CDR3 DNA reads as TGCAGTGTGGGAAAGGGCGAAAAACTGTTTTTT.

The chain recombines TRBV27 with TRBJ2-2; TRBD2 agrees at 9 bases. CDR1 is MNHEY, CDR2 SMNVEV, per germline (reference sequence). This CDR3 is built from 15 residues. The trim removed 3 bases at V and 4 bases at J, leaving 3 bases unmatched. The CDR3 reads CASSFGTSPTGELFF. The CDR3 nucleotides read TGTGCCAGCAGTTTTGGGACTAGCCCCACCGGGGAGCTGTTTTTT.

This clonotype was recorded a few times. The chain uses TRBV6-1 and TRBJ2-7; possibly TRBD1 for D (6 bases). This CDR3 region has 13 residues. Germline values: CDR1 MNHNS, CDR2 SASEGT. The germline V and J ends were trimmed by 7 bases and 1 base, with 11 bases remaining between them. CDR3 loop: CASMGAPSYEQYF. The CDR3 DNA sequence: TGTGCCAGCATGGGGGCTCCTTCCTACGAGCAGTACTTC.

This clonotype showed up just a few times. The rearrangement uses TRBV5-1 and TRBJ1-5; no clear D gene. CDR3 length: 16 residues. CDR1 is SGHRS, CDR2 YFSETQ, per germline. V lost 4 bases and J lost 0, with 14 bases in between. CDR3 sequence (DNA): TGCGCCAGCAGCCCCGGTATAAGCCCTAGCAATCAGCCCCAGCATTTT. It translates to CASSPGISPSNQPQHF.

This clonotype showed up just a few times. The chain uses TRBV28 and TRBJ2-1; D gene uncertain. The germline V gene has CDR1 MDHEN and CDR2 SYDVKM. V lost 4 bases, J lost 6 bases, and 13 bases lay in between. The CDR3 runs 14 residues. For the CDR3, the DNA is TGTGCCAGCAGTTCAAACGCCTGGGGCAATGAGCAGTTCTTC. This sequence encodes CASSSNAWGNEQFF.

This clonotype was detected many times. In nucleotides, the CDR3 is TGTGCCAGCAGTTCCGGCTACAATGAGCAGTTCTTC. As protein: CASSSGYNEQFF. The V call is TRBV7-2, the J call TRBJ2-1; D is unresolved. This CDR3 region has 12 residues. From germline, CDR1 is SGHTA and CDR2 FQGNSA. The germline V and J ends were trimmed by 6 bases and 3 bases, with 6 bases remaining between them.

In its sample, this clonotype was seen many times. J is TRBJ2-7 and V is TRBV5-4; 7 bases are a match to TRBD2. The CDR3 length is 17 residues. V shed 0 bases, J shed 2 bases, and the junction held 11 bases outside the gene matches. CDR1 SGHNT and CDR2 YYREEE come from the germline V gene (reference sequence). In DNA form, the CDR3 reads TGTGCCAGCAGCTTGGCAGTTGGGAGGGGACCAGCCTACGAGCAGTACTTC. Translation: CASSLAVGRGPAYEQYF.

For the CDR3, the DNA is TGTGCCAGCTCACCCGGACAGGGTCCCTATGGCTACACCTTC. This encodes CASSPGQGPYGYTF. The chain carries TRBV18 and TRBJ1-2; 8 bases line up with TRBD1. The V gene end was trimmed by 3 bases and the J gene end by 4 bases; junction bases not matched to a gene: 4. The CDR3 covers 14 residues. Germline V CDR1 and CDR2: KGHSH, LQKENI.